The 23 T cell receptor beta chains given below trace back to one sample, sequenced in a study of cytomegalovirus exposure and HLA in healthy donors. 60 Vbeta and 13 Jbeta primers were used in PCR. Sequenced by immunoSEQ multiplex PCR; TCRdb stores in-frame clones only, minus some. This table has roughly 130,000 clones, about three quarters appearing once. Sequenced sample: PBMCs. All receptors derive from a man in his forties or fifties in good health and CMV-seropositive.

The rearrangement links TRBV5-6 to TRBJ2-5; D perhaps matches TRBD2 (6 bases). Germline V gene data show CDR1 as SGHDT and CDR2 as YYEEEE. The CDR3 covers 16 residues. The V gene lost 2 bases and the J gene lost 3 bases, with 17 bases spanning the gap. DNA of the CDR3: TGTGCCAGCAGCTTCATCTCATTAGGCGGGGAAGAGACCCAGTACTTC. Translation gives CASSFISLGGEETQYF.

The gene calls are TRBV5-1 and TRBJ2-5; possibly TRBD2 for D (5 bases). CDR3 size: 14 residues. The germline V gene encodes CDR1 SGHRS and CDR2 YFSETQ. Between the trimmed V and J ends, which lost 0 bases and 5 bases, there was a span of 11 bases. This chain's CDR3 is CASSLGLTGETQYF. CDR3 DNA: TGCGCCAGCAGCTTGGGGCTCACGGGGGAGACCCAGTACTTC.

This chain's CDR3 is CASSPVQGFRDEQYF. Here the CDR3 DNA reads TGTGCCAGCAGCCCAGTACAGGGTTTTAGGGACGAGCAGTACTTC. V and J are TRBV14 and TRBJ2-7, with a weak D call TRBD1 (6 bases). Germline-derived CDR1 and CDR2 are SGHDN and FVKESK. The CDR3 length is 15 residues. The germline V and J ends were trimmed by 4 bases and 5 bases, with 18 bases remaining between them.

The rearrangement joins TRBV5-1 to TRBJ2-1; a possible D gene is TRBD2 (5 bases). V lost 4 bases and J lost 8, with 16 bases in between. Germline assignment: CDR1 SGHRS and CDR2 YFSETQ. The CDR3 has 14 amino acids. The CDR3 loop reads CASSQDAGGHEQFF. The CDR3 DNA follows: TGCGCCAGCAGCCAGGACGCCGGCGGGCATGAGCAGTTCTTC.

This clone was counted only a few times. The rearrangement joins TRBV6-5 to TRBJ1-2; D possibly corresponds to TRBD1 (5 bases). Germline loops: CDR1 MNHEY, CDR2 SVGAGI. Trimming stripped 6 bases from V and 4 bases from J, with 15 bases between. This CDR3 is built from 14 residues. Here the CDR3 reads CASSTTGSLYGYTF. The CDR3 DNA reads TGTGCCAGCAGCACTACAGGTTCTCTCTATGGCTACACCTTC.

The chain joins TRBV7-2 to TRBJ1-2; weak D call: TRBD1 (5 bases). The V end lost 1 base, the J end lost 1 base, and 7 bases lay between the germline ends. The germline CDR1 and CDR2 sequences are SGHTA and FQGNSA. The CDR3 has 14 amino acids. This chain's CDR3 is CASSLGQINYGYTF. The CDR3 DNA is TGTGCCAGCAGCTTAGGACAGATTAACTATGGCTACACCTTC.

This chain uses TRBV29-1 with TRBJ1-2, with a tentative D call TRBD1 (6 bases). Germline lookup yields CDR1 SQVTM and CDR2 ANQGSEA. The CDR3 runs 13 residues. Trimming stripped 5 bases from V and 4 bases from J, with 14 bases between. The CDR3 sequence is CSVQQGLSYGYTF. CDR3 nucleotides: TGCAGCGTTCAACAGGGATTGAGCTATGGCTACACCTTC.

V and J are TRBV11-2 and TRBJ1-4, with D perhaps TRBD1 (5 bases). V was pared by 5 bases and J by 5 bases, with 15 bases between. CDR1 is SGHAT and CDR2 is FQNNGV in the germline V gene. The CDR3 sequence is 15 residues long. The CDR3 DNA sequence: TGTGCCAGCAGCCCGGTCGGGGGAATAAATGAAAAACTGTTTTTT. Protein product: CASSPVGGINEKLFF.

The CDR3 is CASSFGGYQETQYF. CDR3 bases: TGTGCCAGCAGCTTCGGGGGGTACCAAGAGACCCAGTACTTC. This chain links TRBV7-2 with TRBJ2-5; TRBD2 agrees at 7 bases. This CDR3 comprises 14 residues. Germline CDR1 reads SGHTA; CDR2 reads FQGNSA. The junction had 1 base not matched to a gene; V was cut back by 3 bases and J by 0 bases.

The chain has TRBV5-6 and TRBJ1-5, with D maybe TRBD1 (5 bases). The CDR3 has 16 amino acids. Germline loops: CDR1 SGHDT, CDR2 YYEEEE. Trimming pared 2 bases from V and 0 bases from J, leaving 12 bases between. CDR3 DNA: TGTGCCAGCAGCTTTATGGGGGGATCTAGCAATCAGCCCCAGCATTTT. Protein: CASSFMGGSSNQPQHF.

The rearrangement links TRBV28 to TRBJ1-2; TRBD1 is a possible D gene (6 bases). Trimming took 8 bases from V and 7 from J, leaving 17 bases between them. This CDR3 is built from 13 residues. Germline CDR1 reads MDHEN; CDR2 reads SYDVKM. This CDR3 is CASEGGGWGGYTF. The CDR3 DNA follows: TGTGCCAGCGAAGGGGGAGGGTGGGGTGGCTACACCTTC.

This clone showed up just a few times. The CDR3 protein is CASSLGLGYGYTF. The CDR3 coding sequence is TGTGCCAGCAGTTTGGGACTCGGCTATGGCTACACCTTC. The chain couples TRBV27 to TRBJ1-2; tentative D call: TRBD1 (5 bases). Germline CDR1 is MNHEY and CDR2 is SMNVEV (reference sequence). This CDR3 has 13 residues. V was trimmed by 3 bases and J by 4 bases, leaving 9 bases between them.

The chain employs TRBV27 and TRBJ1-2, with 11 bases lining up with TRBD1. Germline CDR1 is MNHEY and CDR2 is SMNVEV (reference sequence). With V trimmed by 3 bases and J by 5 bases, 5 bases remained unmatched. The CDR3 loop spans 15 amino acids. DNA of the CDR3: TGTGCCAGCAGTTTTTGGACAGGGGGCTCGTATGGCTACACCTTC. It encodes CASSFWTGGSYGYTF.

The chain links TRBV7-9 to TRBJ2-2; no definite D call. The germline V gene encodes CDR1 SEHNR and CDR2 FQNEAQ (reference sequence). Trimming removed 3 bases at V and 7 bases at J, with 6 bases between. The CDR3 sequence is 12 residues long. The CDR3 DNA is TGTGCCAGCAGCTTTCGTCTCGGGGAGCTGTTTTTT. It encodes CASSFRLGELFF. Drawing the rest from reference TRBV7-9 and TRBJ2-2, the complete variable domain is DTGVSQNPRHKITKRGQNVTFRCDPISEHNRLYWYRQTLGQGPEFLTYFQNEAQLEKSRLLSDRFSAERPKGSFSTLEIQRTEQGDSAMYLCASSFRLGELFFGEGSRLTVL.

This clone was counted a few times. This chain connects TRBV6-5 to TRBJ2-1; a possible D gene is TRBD1 (5 bases). There are 13 residues in the CDR3. V was shortened by 7 bases and J by 10 bases, with 17 bases between the two germline ends. Germline loops: CDR1 MNHEY, CDR2 SVGAGI. The CDR3 spells CASIETVSAEQFF. The CDR3 coding sequence is TGTGCCAGCATTGAGACAGTGAGTGCGGAGCAGTTCTTC.

The chain links TRBV5-6 to TRBJ2-3, with 7 bases matching TRBD1. The CDR3 contains 15 residues. Germline V gene sequence: CDR1 SGHDT, CDR2 YYEEEE. J was trimmed by 1 base and V by 4 bases; bases with no gene match: 6. The CDR3 spells CASSDDRAGTDTQYF. CDR3 DNA sequence: TGTGCCAGCAGCGATGACAGGGCTGGCACAGATACGCAGTATTTT.

The gene calls are TRBV28 and TRBJ2-7, with 9 nucleotides matching TRBD1. V lost 7 bases, J lost 5 bases, and 12 bases stayed unmatched. Germline CDR1 MDHEN, CDR2 SYDVKM. The CDR3 covers 15 residues. The CDR3 loop is CASTPPGQGRHEQYF. As DNA, the CDR3 is TGTGCCAGCACCCCCCCCGGACAGGGGCGGCACGAGCAGTACTTC.

Written as DNA, the CDR3 is TGTGCCAGCTCAAGAGGGACAGGGTGGAGTGAAAAACTGTTTTTT. Amino acid sequence: CASSRGTGWSEKLFF. J is TRBJ1-4 and V is TRBV18, with 9 positions matching TRBD1. This CDR3 comprises 15 residues. Germline CDR1 KGHSH, CDR2 LQKENI. With 5 bases clipped from V and 7 bases from J, the junction kept 8 bases outside the gene matches.

The V call is TRBV6-5, the J call TRBJ2-7; possibly TRBD1 for D (7 bases). Germline V CDR1 and CDR2: MNHEY, SVGAGI. The CDR3 is made up of 13 amino acids. Trimming shortened V by 5 bases and J by 3 bases, and 11 bases separated the two germline ends. The CDR3 DNA reads TGTGCCAGCAGTAACAGGGGACTCTACGAGCAGTACTTC. This gives the protein CASSNRGLYEQYF.

The chain links TRBV9 to TRBJ2-3, with D tentatively TRBD2 (6 bases). Deletions cut 4 bases from V and 3 bases from J, with 30 bases between. The CDR3 is 20 amino acids. The germline gives CDR1 SGDLS, CDR2 YYNGEE. The CDR3 is CASSHPFKSRRDQVTDTQYF. The CDR3 coding sequence is TGTGCCAGCAGCCACCCCTTTAAGTCGCGGAGGGATCAGGTTACAGATACGCAGTATTTT.

The chain links TRBV4-1 to TRBJ2-7, with 10 positions matching TRBD2. J gave up 3 bases and V 0 bases, and 5 bases lay outside the gene matches. CDR1 is MGHRA and CDR2 is YSYEKL in the germline V gene. The CDR3 extends over 16 amino acids. The CDR3 protein is CASSQDTSGADYEQYF. The CDR3, as DNA: TGCGCCAGCAGCCAAGATACTAGCGGGGCCGACTACGAGCAGTACTTC.

V is TRBV9 and J is TRBJ1-3; D is uncertain. The CDR3 is made up of 15 amino acids. V lost 0 bases and J 4 bases, leaving 11 bases between the germline ends. The germline gives CDR1 SGDLS, CDR2 YYNGEE. In DNA, the CDR3 is TGTGCCAGCAGCGTAGCGGAGCTCGTGGGAAACACCATATATTTT. This translates into CASSVAELVGNTIYF.

This clone was seen only a few times. This rearrangement joins TRBV5-6 to TRBJ2-2; TRBD2 is a possible D gene (5 bases). V was shortened by 2 bases and J by 6 bases, with 20 bases between the two germline ends. Germline V gene sequence: CDR1 SGHDT, CDR2 YYEEEE. CDR3 size: 17 residues. CDR3 DNA sequence: TGTGCCAGCAGCTTATTGGGTGCTAGCCTTAGACCCGGGGAGCTGTTTTTT. The encoded protein is CASSLLGASLRPGELFF.